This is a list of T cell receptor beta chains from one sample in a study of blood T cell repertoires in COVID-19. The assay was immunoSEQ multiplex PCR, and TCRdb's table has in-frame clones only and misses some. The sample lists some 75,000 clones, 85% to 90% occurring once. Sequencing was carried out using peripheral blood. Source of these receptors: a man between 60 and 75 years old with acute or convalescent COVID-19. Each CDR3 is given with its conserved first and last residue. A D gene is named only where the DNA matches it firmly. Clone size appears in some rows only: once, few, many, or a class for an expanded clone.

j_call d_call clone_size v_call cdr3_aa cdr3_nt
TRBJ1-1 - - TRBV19 CASSILRGGLTEAFF TGTGCCAGTAGTATTCTAAGGGGGGGACTCACTGAAGCTTTCTTT
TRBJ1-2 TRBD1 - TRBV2 CASSPDRGGYGYTF TGTGCCAGCAGCCCGGACAGGGGAGGCTATGGCTACACCTTC
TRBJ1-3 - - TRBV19 CASSLDRSSGNTIYF TGTGCCAGTAGCCTCGACAGATCCTCTGGAAACACCATATATTTT
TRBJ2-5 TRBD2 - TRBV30 CAWSPSGRFYQETQYF TGTGCCTGGAGCCCTAGCGGGAGGTTCTACCAAGAGACCCAGTACTTC
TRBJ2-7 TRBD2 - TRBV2 CASSAGTTAAYEQYF TGTGCCAGCAGCGCCGGGACTACCGCTGCATACGAGCAGTACTTC
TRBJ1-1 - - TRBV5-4 CASSLSSVAEAFF TGTGCCAGCAGCTTGAGTTCGGTAGCTGAAGCTTTCTTT
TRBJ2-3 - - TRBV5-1 CASSLGETDTQYF TGCGCCAGCAGCTTGGGGGAGACAGATACGCAGTATTTT
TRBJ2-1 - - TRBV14 CASRIAGEQFF TGTGCCAGCAGGATAGCAGGGGAGCAGTTCTTC
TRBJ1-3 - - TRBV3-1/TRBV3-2 CASSHSDSGNTIYF TGTGCCAGCAGCCACTCAGACTCTGGAAACACCATATATTTT
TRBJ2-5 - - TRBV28 CASSPKETQYF TGTGCCAGCAGTCCAAAAGAGACCCAGTACTTC
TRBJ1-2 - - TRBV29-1 CSVEDDGKGTNYGYTF TGCAGCGTTGAAGATGACGGAAAGGGGACTAACTATGGCTACACCTTC
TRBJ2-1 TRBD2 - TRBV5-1 CASSPGTSANEQFF TGCGCCAGCAGCCCCGGGACTAGCGCGAATGAGCAGTTCTTC
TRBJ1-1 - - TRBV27 CASRGGTEAFF TGTGCCAGCCGGGGAGGCACTGAAGCTTTCTTT
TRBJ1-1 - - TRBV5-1 CASSLVAARDTEAFF TGCGCCAGCAGCTTGGTAGCAGCCAGGGACACTGAAGCTTTCTTT
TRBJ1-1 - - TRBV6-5 CASSYPSGGHTEAFF TGTGCCAGCAGTTATCCGTCGGGAGGGCACACTGAAGCTTTCTTT
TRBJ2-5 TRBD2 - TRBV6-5 CASKLAGGDQETQYF TGTGCCAGCAAACTAGCGGGGGGCGACCAAGAGACCCAGTACTTC
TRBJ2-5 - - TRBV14 CASSQGGQETQYF TGTGCCAGCAGCCAAGGCGGACAAGAGACCCAGTACTTC
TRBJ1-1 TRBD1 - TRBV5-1 CASSARTGPNTEAFF TGCGCCAGCAGCGCCCGGACAGGGCCGAACACTGAAGCTTTCTTT
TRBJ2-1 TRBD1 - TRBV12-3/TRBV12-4 CASSSDRVDEQFF TGTGCCAGCAGCTCCGACAGGGTCGATGAGCAGTTCTTC
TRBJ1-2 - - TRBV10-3 CAISEGEGGYGYTF TGTGCCATCAGTGAAGGGGAGGGTGGCTATGGCTACACCTTC
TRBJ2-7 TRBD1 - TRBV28 CASSLYQGALEQYF TGTGCCAGCAGCCTATACCAGGGGGCTCTGGAGCAGTACTTC
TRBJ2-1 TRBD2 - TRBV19 CASTTSGGYNEQFF TGTGCCAGTACGACTAGCGGGGGCTACAATGAGCAGTTCTTC
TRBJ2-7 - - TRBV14 CASSHDGRVNEQYF TGTGCCAGCAGCCACGACGGCAGGGTAAACGAGCAGTACTTC
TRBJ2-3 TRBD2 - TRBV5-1 CASSLGGSGGTDTQYF TGCGCCAGCAGCTTGGGTGGTAGCGGGGGAACAGATACGCAGTATTTT
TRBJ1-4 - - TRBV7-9 CASSYGEKLFF TGTGCCAGCAGCTACGGTGAAAAACTGTTTTTT
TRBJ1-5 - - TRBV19 CASSIPGGSQPQHF TGTGCCAGTAGTATTCCGGGGGGCAGTCAGCCCCAGCATTTT
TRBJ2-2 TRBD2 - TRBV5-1 CASSPWTSGNTGELFF TGCGCCAGCAGCCCCTGGACTAGCGGAAACACCGGGGAGCTGTTTTTT
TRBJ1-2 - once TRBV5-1 CASSSDSQYGYTF TGCGCCAGCAGCTCGGACAGCCAATATGGCTACACCTTC
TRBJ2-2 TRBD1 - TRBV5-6 CASSSLLDRVATTGELFF TGTGCCAGCAGCTCTCTGCTGGACAGGGTGGCCACCACCGGGGAGCTGTTTTTT
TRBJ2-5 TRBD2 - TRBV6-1 CASSGGGSGGRQTQYF TGTGCCAGCAGTGGAGGAGGTAGCGGGGGGCGGCAGACCCAGTACTTC
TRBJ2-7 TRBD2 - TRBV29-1 CSVLGGGSYEQYF TGCAGCGTTTTAGGCGGGGGTTCCTACGAGCAGTACTTC
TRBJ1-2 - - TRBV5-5 CASSWIGEGGYGYTF TGTGCCAGCAGCTGGATAGGGGAGGGAGGATATGGCTACACCTTC
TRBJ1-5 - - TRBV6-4 CASRPRTSFHSNQPQHF TGTGCCAGCAGGCCCCGTACCAGTTTTCATAGCAATCAGCCCCAGCATTTT
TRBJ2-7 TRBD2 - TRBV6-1 CASSSTSGGFYEQYF TGTGCCAGCAGTTCGACTAGCGGGGGATTCTACGAGCAGTACTTC
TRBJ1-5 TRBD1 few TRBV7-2 CASSSGQGGNQPQHF TGTGCCAGCAGCTCGGGACAGGGGGGCAATCAGCCCCAGCATTTT
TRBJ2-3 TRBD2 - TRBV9 CASSVDGLAGGSTDTQYF TGTGCCAGCAGCGTAGACGGACTAGCGGGAGGAAGCACAGATACGCAGTATTTT
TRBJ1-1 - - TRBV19 CASSHVGTPNTEAFF TGTGCCAGTAGTCACGTAGGGACACCTAACACTGAAGCTTTCTTT
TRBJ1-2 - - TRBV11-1 CASSQDRFNYGYTF TGTGCCAGCAGCCAAGACAGGTTCAACTATGGCTACACCTTC
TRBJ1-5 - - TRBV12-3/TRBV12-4 CASSTGKNQPQHF TGTGCCAGCAGCACCGGGAAAAATCAGCCCCAGCATTTT
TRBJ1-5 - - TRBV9 CASSALLDQPQHF TGTGCCAGCAGCGCCCTTCTAGATCAGCCCCAGCATTTT
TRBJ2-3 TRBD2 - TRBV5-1 CASSGIAGGPTDTQYF TGCGCCAGCAGCGGAATAGCGGGGGGCCCCACAGATACGCAGTATTTT
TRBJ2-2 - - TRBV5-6 CASSLTVATRELFF TGTGCCAGCAGCTTGACAGTTGCGACTAGGGAGCTGTTTTTT
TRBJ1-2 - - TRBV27 CASRRQIQGVYGYTF TGTGCCAGCAGGAGACAGATACAGGGAGTCTATGGCTACACCTTC
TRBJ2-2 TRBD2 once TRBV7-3 CASSLKTSGRASGTGELFF TGTGCCAGCAGCTTAAAGACTAGCGGGAGGGCCTCGGGGACCGGGGAGCTGTTTTTT
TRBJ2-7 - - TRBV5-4 CASSVRGGATWEQYF TGTGCCAGCAGCGTCCGTGGGGGGGCCACTTGGGAGCAGTACTTC
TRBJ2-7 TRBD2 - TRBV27 CASSSPASGTYEQYF TGTGCCAGCAGTTCGCCGGCTAGCGGAACCTACGAGCAGTACTTC
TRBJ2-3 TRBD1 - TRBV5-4 CASSSGQGPSDTQYF TGTGCCAGCAGCTCAGGACAGGGTCCGTCAGATACGCAGTATTTT